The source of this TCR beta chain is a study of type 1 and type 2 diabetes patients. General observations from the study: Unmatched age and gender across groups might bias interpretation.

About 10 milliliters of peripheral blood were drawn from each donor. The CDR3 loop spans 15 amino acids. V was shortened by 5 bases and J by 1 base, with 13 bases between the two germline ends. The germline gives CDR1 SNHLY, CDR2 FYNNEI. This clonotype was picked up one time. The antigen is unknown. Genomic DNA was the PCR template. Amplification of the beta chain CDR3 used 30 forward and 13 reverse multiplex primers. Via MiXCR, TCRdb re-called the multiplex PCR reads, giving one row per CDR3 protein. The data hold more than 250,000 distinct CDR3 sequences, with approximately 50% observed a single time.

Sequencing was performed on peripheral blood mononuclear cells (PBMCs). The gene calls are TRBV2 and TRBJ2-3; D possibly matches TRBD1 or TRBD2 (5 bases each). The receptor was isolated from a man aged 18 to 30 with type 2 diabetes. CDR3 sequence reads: CASSLTLGGTDTQYF. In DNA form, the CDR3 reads TGTGCCAGCAGTCTTACTCTGGGGGGCACAGATACGCAGTATTTT. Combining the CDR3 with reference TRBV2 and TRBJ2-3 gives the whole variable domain EPEVTQTPSHQVTQMGQEVILRCVPISNHLYFYWYRQILGQKVEFLVSFYNNEISEKSEIFDDQFSVERPDGSNFTLKIRSTKLEDSAMYFCASSLTLGGTDTQYFGPGTRLTVL.